This TCR beta chain comes out of a study of OX40 agonist ivuxolimab in advanced cancers. Study in general: Eligibility rules accepted prior anti-PD-1, anti-PD-L1 or anti-CTLA-4 therapy, and 30% to 40% had some. General study points: With doses of 0.1-3.0 mg/kg, partial responders showed among the lowest clonal expansion. Fewer expanded clones were found on average in CD4+ than in CD8+ T cells.

Sequenced by immunoSEQ multiplex PCR; TCRdb stores in-frame clones only, minus some. The sample records 70,000 or so clones, roughly 90% being singletons. As to this clone: The antigen is not known.

This receptor was obtained from an adult with an advanced solid tumor such as melanoma, head and neck, liver or kidney cancer. This specimen consisted of CD4+ or CD8+ T cells sorted from blood, obtained in a trial of the OX40 agonist ivuxolimab.

CDR3 sequence (DNA): TGCGCCAGCAGCCAAGAACTCGCTAGCCGGTCCTACGAGCAGTACTTC. Translation gives CASSQELASRSYEQYF. The chain combines TRBV4-1 with TRBJ2-7; a possible D gene is TRBD2 (5 bases). The CDR3 extends over 16 amino acids. Germline CDR1 MGHRA, CDR2 YSYEKL. V lost 0 bases, J lost 1 base, and 13 bases lay in between.